The entry that follows covers one T cell receptor beta chain sequence. This sample is part of a study of blood T cell repertoires in COVID-19. About the research overall: PBMCs, B-cell-depleted T cells, or T cells provided the cDNA or gDNA that made up the material.

The V gene's germline CDR1 is SGHDN and CDR2 FVKESK. V lost 2 bases to trimming and J lost 5 bases, with 13 bases between them. The CDR3 has 14 amino acids. TCRdb keeps only in-frame clones here, not all; method: immunoSEQ multiplex PCR. The sample shows approximately 180,000 clones, around 80% of them seen only once. What was sequenced was PBMCs or T cells enriched from blood (not recorded which). The sequence was collected from a woman between 50 and 59 years old with acute COVID-19. The genes are TRBV14 and TRBJ2-7, with a possible D match to TRBD1 (5 bases). The CDR3: CASSQRGSLNEQYV. CDR3 DNA: TGTGCCAGCAGCCAAAGGGGCTCTCTCAACGAGCAGTACGTC.